This TCR beta chain appears in the sequencing data of a study of shared clonotypes between healthy human individuals. Findings and caveats of the study: Sharing across several donors was seen in approximately 5.2% of naive CD4 clonotypes.

A word on this clone: The target antigen is unknown.

The assay was run at deep level. The protocol was immunoSEQ multiplex PCR, while the TCRdb copy is restricted to in-frame clones and leaves out a portion. Of about 2 million clones listed, about 95% are singletons. The CDR3 is 17 amino acids. The V gene's germline CDR1 is SGHRS and CDR2 YFSETQ. The V and J ends lost 0 bases and 4 bases respectively, with 16 bases between them. The naive CD8 fraction comprised CD45RO-negative cells positively selected for CCR7 and excluded terminally differentiated effector memory CD45RA+ cells. The J gene is TRBJ1-4, the V gene TRBV5-1, with D possibly TRBD1 on 5 matching bases. The clonotype originates from a man aged 18 to 29 in good health. Input material: naive CD8+ T cells sorted from blood. CDR3 in amino acids: CASSLAETGLNNEKLFF. Here the CDR3 DNA reads TGCGCCAGCAGCTTGGCGGAAACGGGACTGAATAATGAAAAACTGTTTTTT.